What follows are 10 T cell receptor beta chains derived from one specimen sequenced in a study of neurological immune-mediated disorders. TCRdb re-derived calls from the 5' RACE reads in MiXCR, one entry per CDR3 protein. The repertoire has about 48,000 distinct CDR3 sequences, over 9% of them found once; the top ten carry 21%. Sequenced: PBMCs. The receptors come from a middle-aged woman with HTLV-1-associated myelopathy (HAM/TSP).

This clonotype came up many times. The CDR3 DNA reads as TGCAGTGCTAGAACCGGGATAGATACGCAGTATTTT. This translates into CSARTGIDTQYF. The chain joins TRBV20-1 to TRBJ2-3, with a tentative D call TRBD2 (5 bases). Germline V gives CDR1 DFQATT, CDR2 SNEGSKA (reference sequence). Deletions cut 2 bases from V and 5 bases from J, with 8 bases between. This CDR3 comprises 12 residues.

Many counts were recorded for this clonotype. The J gene is TRBJ1-5, the V gene TRBV5-1; the D gene is possibly TRBD1 (5 bases). In germline, CDR1 is SGHRS, CDR2 YFSETQ. Deletions cut 4 bases from V and 4 bases from J, with 15 bases between. The CDR3 spans 15 residues. The CDR3 DNA sequence: TGCGCCAGCAGCCCCTCCTCGGGACGGAATCAGCCCCAGCATTTT. Translation gives CASSPSSGRNQPQHF.

This clonotype has ten or more counts. The V and J genes are TRBV5-6 and TRBJ2-5, with D possibly being TRBD2 (7 bases). Germline values: CDR1 SGHDT, CDR2 YYEEEE. This CDR3 has 15 residues. Trimming took 0 bases from V and 6 from J, leaving 15 bases between them. The CDR3 nucleotides are TGTGCCAGCAGCTTGGCGTCGGGGGGACACCAGACCCAGTACTTC. This sequence encodes CASSLASGGHQTQYF.

This clonotype was seen ten or more times. The J gene is TRBJ1-5, the V gene TRBV7-9, with a tentative D call TRBD1 (6 bases). The CDR3 has 16 residues. Trimming pared 4 bases from V and 1 base from J, leaving 14 bases between. CDR1 SEHNR and CDR2 FQNEAQ come from the germline V gene (reference sequence). CDR3 DNA: TGTGCCAGCAGCTCCGTGGGGGCGGCGAGCAATCAGCCCCAGCATTTT. It encodes CASSSVGAASNQPQHF.

This clonotype was counted ten times or more. The chain combines TRBV4-1 with TRBJ1-5; the D is unclear. This CDR3 is built from 13 residues. Trimming stripped 2 bases from V and 7 bases from J, with 9 bases between. Looked up from germline, CDR1 is MGHRA and CDR2 is YSYEKL. The CDR3 sequence is CASSQNIGQPQHF. CDR3 sequence (DNA): TGCGCCAGCAGCCAAAACATCGGCCAGCCCCAGCATTTT.

This clonotype was seen repeatedly, ten times or more. This rearrangement joins TRBV6-2 or TRBV6-3 to TRBJ1-5, with 8 bases aligning to TRBD1. This CDR3 spans 14 amino acids. Germline loops: CDR1 MNHEY, CDR2 SVGEGT. With 7 bases clipped from V and 4 bases from J, the junction kept 6 bases outside the gene matches. The CDR3 is CASTSRTGNQPQHF. In DNA form, the CDR3 reads TGTGCCAGCACTTCGCGGACAGGGAATCAGCCCCAGCATTTT.

The chain is built from TRBV5-1 and TRBJ2-1, with 10 bases matching TRBD2. The V segment lost 3 bases and the J segment 8 bases; nucleotides outside the gene matches: 5. CDR3 length: 14 amino acids. Per the germline V gene, CDR1 is SGHRS and CDR2 is YFSETQ. The CDR3 DNA sequence: TGCGCCAGCAGCTCCAGCGGGGGGGCGGATGAGCAGTTCTTC. It encodes CASSSSGGADEQFF.

The chain joins TRBV5-1 to TRBJ2-4, with 11 bases identical to TRBD1. Looked up from germline, CDR1 is SGHRS and CDR2 is YFSETQ. V trimming: 10 bases; J trimming: 6 bases; junction bases outside the gene matches: 9. This CDR3 is 14 amino acids long. CDR3 protein: CAGRGQGARNIQYF. The CDR3 DNA is TGCGCCGGCCGAGGACAGGGGGCGAGAAACATTCAGTACTTC.

This clonotype was observed many times. The chain has TRBV20-1 and TRBJ2-7; TRBD2 aligns across 8 bases. The CDR3 is made up of 12 amino acids. Looked up from germline, CDR1 is DFQATT and CDR2 is SNEGSKA (reference sequence). Written as DNA, the CDR3 is TGCAGCGTAGCGGGGAACCCCTACGAGCAGTACTTC. Protein product: CSVAGNPYEQYF.

By share, this clonotype counts as medium-sized (0.01 to 0.1%). V usage is TRBV5-6 and J usage is TRBJ2-5; TRBD2 aligns across 8 bases. CDR3 size: 14 residues. From germline, CDR1 is SGHDT and CDR2 YYEEEE. V lost 2 bases to trimming and J lost 2 bases; unmatched junction nucleotides: 2. The CDR3 protein is CASSFASGQETQYF. The DNA of the CDR3 is TGTGCCAGCAGCTTCGCTAGCGGGCAAGAGACCCAGTACTTC.